Included here is one T cell receptor beta chain sequence, with context. Its matching antigen is unknown. These data come from a study of T cell repertoires in cytomegalovirus infection. The overall study: Both CMV infection and a matching HLA type were indicated by public TCR beta signatures.

CDR1 is SGHAT, CDR2 FQNNGV, per germline. Trimming left V 4 bases short and J 9 bases short, with 10 bases between. The CDR3 loop spans 12 amino acids. Via MiXCR, TCRdb re-called the reads, giving one row per CDR3 protein. The sample carries some 130,000 distinct CDR3 sequences, 32% recorded once. The clonotype comes from a human donor in good health (CMV status not recorded). Some clones in this sample may be carry-over from other donors' samples. The genes are TRBV11-2 and TRBJ2-1; D is uncertain. The starting material was CD8+ T cells from cultured PBMCs, obtained from culture after CMV antigen stimulation. CDR3 amino acids: CASSSLVTEQFF. Here the CDR3 DNA reads TGTGCCAGCAGCTCCTTAGTTACTGAGCAGTTCTTC.